Listed below are T cell receptor beta chains from one sample, sequenced in a study of T cell changes during pregnancy in multiple sclerosis. The method was immunoSEQ multiplex PCR; TCRdb's version includes in-frame clones alone and lacks a portion of them. The sample has some 43,000 clones, roughly nine tenths seen once. The sequencing used peripheral blood, collected in the first trimester of pregnancy. These receptors were obtained from a female donor in good health, enrolled as a control in a pregnancy study. Each CDR3 is given with its conserved first and last residue. The order of the fields is clone size, D gene, V gene, J gene, CDR3 DNA, CDR3 protein. D genes are given only for firm matches. Clone size is shown for a subset of rows, as once, few, many or a class of expanded clone.

NA	TRBD2	TRBV7-2	TRBJ2-1	TGTGCCAGCAGCTTAGCTAGTTTTAGCGGGAGGGCCCTGGATGAGCAGTTCTTC	CASSLASFSGRALDEQFF
NA	TRBD1	TRBV7-2	TRBJ2-7	TGTGCCAGCAGCTTAACTTCGGGACAGGGGGCTCACGAGCAGTACTTC	CASSLTSGQGAHEQYF
once	TRBD2	TRBV6-4	TRBJ2-7	TGTGCCAGCAACACGGGACTAGCGGGAGAGCCCTATTACGAGCAGTACTTC	CASNTGLAGEPYYEQYF
many	NA	TRBV6-4	TRBJ1-5	TGTGCCAGCAAATCTTGGACCGAAGGACAGATACCCCAGCCCCAGCATTTT	CASKSWTEGQIPQPQHF
NA	NA	TRBV11-2	TRBJ2-1	TGTGCCAGCAGCATTAATGAAGCAGGCTCCTACAATGAGCAGTTCTTC	CASSINEAGSYNEQFF
NA	NA	TRBV7-9	TRBJ1-4	TGTGCCAGCAGCTCCGAGACAGGTTTTAATGAAAAACTGTTTTTT	CASSSETGFNEKLFF
NA	TRBD1	TRBV6-5	TRBJ2-7	TGTGCCAGCAGTTACGGGGGACAGATCTACGAGCAGTACTTC	CASSYGGQIYEQYF
NA	TRBD2	TRBV5-1	TRBJ2-2	TGCGCCAGCAGCCCCCTTACGGGGGGGCGGATCGGGGAGCTGTTTTTT	CASSPLTGGRIGELFF
NA	TRBD2	TRBV11-2	TRBJ2-1	TGTGCCAGCAGCTTAAATCCAGCGGGAGTCCGTGAGCAGTTCTTC	CASSLNPAGVREQFF
NA	TRBD2	TRBV4-3	TRBJ2-3	TGCGCCAGCAGCCAAGGCCTCGCACTAGCGGGAGGCGATACGCAGTATTTT	CASSQGLALAGGDTQYF
once	TRBD1	TRBV5-1	TRBJ1-1	TGCGCCAGCAGCCGAACACAGGGGGCGACTACTGAAGCTTTCTTT	CASSRTQGATTEAFF
once	NA	TRBV30	TRBJ2-7	TGTGCCTGGGGGCCCTCCTCCTACGAGCAGTACTTC	CAWGPSSYEQYF
NA	TRBD2	TRBV9	TRBJ2-1	TGTGCCAGCAGCGTTTCCAGCGGGATCTCCTACAATGAGCAGTTCTTC	CASSVSSGISYNEQFF
once	TRBD2	TRBV4-2	TRBJ2-1	TGTGCCAGCAGCCATTACCTTTCCGGGACTAGCGGGATTCAAGACCACAATGAGCAGTTCTTC	CASSHYLSGTSGIQDHNEQFF
NA	NA	TRBV30	TRBJ1-2	TGTGCCTGGAAGTCGCAGGGTGGCTACACCTTC	CAWKSQGGYTF
NA	TRBD1	TRBV19	TRBJ1-1	TGTGCCAGTAGCATGGACAGGGAGGGAACTGAAGCTTTCTTT	CASSMDREGTEAFF
NA	TRBD2	TRBV5-6	TRBJ2-1	TGTGCCAGCAGCTTCCCAGCCGGGACTAGCGGGAGGGATAATGAGCAGTTCTTC	CASSFPAGTSGRDNEQFF
NA	NA	TRBV7-3	TRBJ2-4	TGTGCCAGCTCCGGAGGGACTGGGGCCAAAAACATTCAGTACTTC	CASSGGTGAKNIQYF
NA	TRBD1	TRBV18	TRBJ1-2	TGTGCCAGCTCACAGGGGGCAGAAGGCTACACCTTC	CASSQGAEGYTF
NA	TRBD2	TRBV6-1	TRBJ2-3	TGTGCCAGCAGTGAGGGCTGGACTAGCAGTGATACGCAGTATTTT	CASSEGWTSSDTQYF
once	NA	TRBV30	TRBJ1-2	TGTGCCTGGAGTGTACTCTCAGGCGGGTACTATGGCTACACCTTC	CAWSVLSGGYYGYTF
NA	NA	TRBV11-2	TRBJ2-5	TGTGCCAGCAGCTTACTAGCGCTCCAAGAGACCCAGTACTTC	CASSLLALQETQYF
NA	TRBD1	TRBV5-4	TRBJ1-2	TGTGCCAGCAGCTTGGGGGGCCTACAGGGGGCGAGCTATGGCTACACCTTC	CASSLGGLQGASYGYTF